Here is one T cell receptor beta chain with its context. What it binds is unknown. The second PCR ran roughly 7 to 12 cycles with a sample-barcoded 5' primer and J-beta primers. TCRdb recomputed calls from the 5' RACE reads with MiXCR, one row per CDR3 protein. The repertoire holds 760,000 or so distinct CDR3 sequences, with 20% to 30% as singletons. This specimen belongs to a study of blood T cells in healthy people across ages. Study-wide results and caveats: Donor CMV infection status was unknown, possibly confounding age-related changes in expanded clonotypes.

The extraction recovered at least 6 micrograms of total RNA per sample. Trimming took 5 bases from V and 5 from J; bases not matched to a gene: 10. The CDR3 sequence is 17 residues long. The germline gives CDR1 SGHVS, CDR2 FQNEAQ. The same data also contributed to another study, on T cells of mothers and their children. This second study notes: For each mother, over 10 million TCR beta CDR3 reads were obtained, and for each child, about 3 million.

The specimen sequenced was blood. This receptor was obtained from a boy aged 10-17 years in good health. The chain has TRBV7-8 and TRBJ2-3; TRBD2 matches 13 bases. CDR3 amino acids: CASSATGTSGVGDTQYF. In DNA form, the CDR3 reads TGTGCCAGCAGCGCCACCGGGACTAGCGGGGTGGGAGATACGCAGTATTTT.